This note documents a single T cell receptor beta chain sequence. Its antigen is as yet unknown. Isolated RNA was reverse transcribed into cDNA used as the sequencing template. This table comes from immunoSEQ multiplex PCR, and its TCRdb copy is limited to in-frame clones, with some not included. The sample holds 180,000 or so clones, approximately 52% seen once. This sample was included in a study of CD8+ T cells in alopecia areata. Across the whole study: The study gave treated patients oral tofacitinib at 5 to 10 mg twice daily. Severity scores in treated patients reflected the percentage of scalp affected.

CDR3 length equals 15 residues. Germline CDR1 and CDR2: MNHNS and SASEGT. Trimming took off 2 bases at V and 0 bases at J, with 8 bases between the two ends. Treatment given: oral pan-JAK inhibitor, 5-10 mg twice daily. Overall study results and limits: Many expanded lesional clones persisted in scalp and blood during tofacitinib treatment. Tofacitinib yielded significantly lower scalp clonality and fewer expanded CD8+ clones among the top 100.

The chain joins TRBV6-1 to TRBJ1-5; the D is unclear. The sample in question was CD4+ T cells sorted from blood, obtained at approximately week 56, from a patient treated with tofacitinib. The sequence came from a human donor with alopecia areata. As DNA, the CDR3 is TGTGCCAGCAGTGAACCCGGGATTAGCAATCAGCCCCAGCATTTT. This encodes CASSEPGISNQPQHF.